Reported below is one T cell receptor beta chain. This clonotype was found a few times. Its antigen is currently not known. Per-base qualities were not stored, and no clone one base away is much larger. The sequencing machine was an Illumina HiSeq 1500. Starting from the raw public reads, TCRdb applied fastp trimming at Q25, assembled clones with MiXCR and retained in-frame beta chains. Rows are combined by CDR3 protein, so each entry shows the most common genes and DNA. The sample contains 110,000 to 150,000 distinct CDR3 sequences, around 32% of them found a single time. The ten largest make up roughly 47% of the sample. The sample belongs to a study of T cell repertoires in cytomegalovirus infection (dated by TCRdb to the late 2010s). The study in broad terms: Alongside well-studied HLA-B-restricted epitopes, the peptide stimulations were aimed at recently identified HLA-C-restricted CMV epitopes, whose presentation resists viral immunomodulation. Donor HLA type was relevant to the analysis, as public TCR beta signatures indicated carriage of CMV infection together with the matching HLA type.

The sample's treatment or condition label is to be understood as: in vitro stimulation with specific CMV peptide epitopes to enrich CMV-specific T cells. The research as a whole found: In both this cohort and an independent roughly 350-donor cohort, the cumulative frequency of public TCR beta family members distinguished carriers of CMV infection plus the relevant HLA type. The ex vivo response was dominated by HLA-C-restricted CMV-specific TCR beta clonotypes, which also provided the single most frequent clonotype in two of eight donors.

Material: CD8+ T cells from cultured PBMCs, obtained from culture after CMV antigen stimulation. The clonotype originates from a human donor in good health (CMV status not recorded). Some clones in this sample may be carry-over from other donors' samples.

The CDR3 protein is CASMNTGELFF. Read as DNA, the sequence is TGTGCCAGCATGAACACCGGGGAGCTGTTTTTT. Recombination connected TRBV6-5 to TRBJ2-2, with the identity of the D gene unclear. Including cysteine and phenylalanine, the CDR3 has 11 amino acids. Left in the record is the CDR3 DNA by itself, 33 bases read in frame from the first base. V sheds 7 bases and J sheds 1 base, leaving 1 base between their ends. CDR1 MNHEY and CDR2 SVGAGI are derived from the germline V gene.